The source of this TCR beta chain is a study of T cell responses to AZD1222 COVID-19 vaccine. The study's findings and limits: Donor demographics were predominantly white British with a female majority; clonal diversity may be underestimated. Receipt of two AZD1222 doses was followed by a rise in Spike-specific TCR breadth and depth. There were vaccine-associated CD4 TCRs across spike, dominant at 160-218 and 743-854.

Germline V CDR1 and CDR2: LNHDA, SQIVND (reference sequence). The length of the CDR3 is 15 residues. V lost 4 bases, J lost 0 bases, and 10 bases lay in between. In regard to this clone: The antigen remains undetermined.

TCRdb keeps only in-frame clones here, not all; method: immunoSEQ multiplex PCR. The sample lists over 140,000 clones, 80% to 95% occurring once. This sample comprised peripheral blood, obtained 28 days after the second AZD1222 dose. The chain recombines TRBV19 with TRBJ1-3; no clear D gene. The sequence was obtained from an adult who received the AZD1222 COVID-19 vaccine. The DNA of the CDR3 is TGTGCCAGTAGTAACCAAATGAGCTCTGGAAACACCATATATTTT. It is translated as CASSNQMSSGNTIYF.